The sequence of this T cell receptor beta chain was determined in a study of response to subunit inactivated influenza vaccine listed by TCRdb under 2018. Some background on the complete study: To follow how T cells responded to a trivalent subunit inactivated influenza vaccine, the researchers relied on deep quantitative profiling of the T cell receptor repertoire. What the work shows at the level of the full study, not this receptor alone: It was suggested by the authors that each seasonal influenza vaccination may recruit only a limited number of new T cells.

This clonotype showed up just a few times. What this receptor recognizes is not known. One base away there is no much larger clone; base qualities are not given. The library was produced with RT-PCR. TCRdb records Illumina HiSeq 2500 as the sequencer. Using fastp trimming at Q25 and MiXCR clonotype assembly, TCRdb reanalyzed the public sequencing data and kept in-frame beta chains. Entries are consolidated by CDR3 protein sequence, retaining the most common genes and DNA. This sample comprises 650,000 or so distinct CDR3 sequences, 14% of them detected only once. The ten largest clones represent 7.6% of the sample. Clipping removes 0 bases from V and 3 bases from J, with 1 as the unmatched junction base count. The CDR3, from cysteine to phenylalanine, totals 14 residues. The only DNA kept is the CDR3, 42 bases in frame from the first base. Taken from the germline V gene, the CDR1 and CDR2 loops are SGDLS and YYNGEE.

Here the chain combines TRBV9 and TRBJ1-1; TRBD1 fits 8 bases in the junction. The source material was PBMCs from blood, sampled around 15 days before vaccination. This clonotype was obtained from a man aged 50 or older who received an inactivated influenza vaccine. Donor details come from another sample of the same person, matched by shared clones. The CDR3: CASSVGTGHTEAFF. The DNA reads TGTGCCAGCAGCGTAGGGACAGGGCACACTGAAGCTTTCTTT. When the CDR3 is completed using the reference TRBV9 and TRBJ1-1 genes on either side, the full variable domain is DSGVTQTPKHLITATGQRVTLRCSPRSGDLSVYWYQQSLDQGLQFLIQYYNGEERAKGNILERFSAQQFPDLHSELNLSSLELGDSALYFCASSVGTGHTEAFFGQGTRLTVV.